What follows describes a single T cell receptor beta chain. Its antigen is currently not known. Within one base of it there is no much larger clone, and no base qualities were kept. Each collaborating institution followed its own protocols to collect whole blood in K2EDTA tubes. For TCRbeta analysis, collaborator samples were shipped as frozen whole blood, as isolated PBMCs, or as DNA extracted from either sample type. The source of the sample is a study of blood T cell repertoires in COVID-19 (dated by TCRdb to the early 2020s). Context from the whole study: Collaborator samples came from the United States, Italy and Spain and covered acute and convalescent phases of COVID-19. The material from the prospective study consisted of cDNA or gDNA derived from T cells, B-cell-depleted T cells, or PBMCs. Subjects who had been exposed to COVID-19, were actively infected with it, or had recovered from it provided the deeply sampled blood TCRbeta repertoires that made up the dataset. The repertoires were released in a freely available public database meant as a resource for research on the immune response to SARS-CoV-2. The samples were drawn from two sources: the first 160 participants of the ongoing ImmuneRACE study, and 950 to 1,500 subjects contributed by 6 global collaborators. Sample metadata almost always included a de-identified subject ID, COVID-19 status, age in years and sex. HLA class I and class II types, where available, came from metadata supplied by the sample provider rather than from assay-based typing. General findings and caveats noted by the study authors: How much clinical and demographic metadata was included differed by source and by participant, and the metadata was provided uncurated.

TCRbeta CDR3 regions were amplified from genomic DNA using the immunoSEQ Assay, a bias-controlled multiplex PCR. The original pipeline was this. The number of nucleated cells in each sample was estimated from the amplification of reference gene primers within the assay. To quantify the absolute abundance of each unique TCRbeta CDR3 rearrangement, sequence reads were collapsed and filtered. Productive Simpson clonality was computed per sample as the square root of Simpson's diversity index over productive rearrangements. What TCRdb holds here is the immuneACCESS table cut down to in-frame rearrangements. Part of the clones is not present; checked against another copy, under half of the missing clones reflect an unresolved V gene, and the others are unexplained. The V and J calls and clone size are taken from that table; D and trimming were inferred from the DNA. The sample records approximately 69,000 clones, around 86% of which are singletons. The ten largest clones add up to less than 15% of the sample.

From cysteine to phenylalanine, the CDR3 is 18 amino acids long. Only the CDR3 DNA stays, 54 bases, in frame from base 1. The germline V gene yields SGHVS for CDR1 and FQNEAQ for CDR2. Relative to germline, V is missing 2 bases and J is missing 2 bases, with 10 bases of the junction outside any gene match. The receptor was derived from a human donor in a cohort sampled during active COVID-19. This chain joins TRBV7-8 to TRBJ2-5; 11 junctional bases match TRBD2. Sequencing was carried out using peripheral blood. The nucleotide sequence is TGTGCCAGCAGCTTACCTTTCGGGCTAGCGGGGGGTCAAGAGACCCAGTACTTC. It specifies CASSLPFGLAGGQETQYF.